These 10 T cell receptor beta chains originate from one sample sequenced in a study of graft-versus-host responses after intestinal transplantation. Their cognate antigens are unknown. Sequenced by immunoSEQ multiplex PCR; TCRdb stores in-frame clones only, minus some. This sample yields tens of thousands of clones, of which nearly 90% are seen a single time; about 4% belongs to the top ten. The material sequenced was unstimulated CD8+ T cells sorted from spleen or lymph node cells, taken before transplant. These receptors were collected from a human donor who was the organ donor for an intestinal transplant.

The chain combines TRBV7-6 with TRBJ1-4; D is perhaps TRBD1 (5 bases). The V gene's germline CDR1 is SGHVS and CDR2 FNYEAQ. The CDR3 is 13 amino acids. With 4 bases removed from V and 8 bases from J, the gap between germline ends came to 11 bases. The CDR3, as DNA: TGTGCCAGCAGCTGGGGCGCGGGGGAAAAACTGTTTTTT. Translation: CASSWGAGEKLFF.

This chain joins TRBV6-1 and TRBJ2-4; 7 bases line up with TRBD1. J gave up 6 bases and V 1 base, and 6 bases lay outside the gene matches. Germline V CDR1 and CDR2: MNHNS, SASEGT. The CDR3 covers 15 residues. Here the CDR3 DNA reads TGTGCCAGCAGTGAAGGACAGGGTGGGGTAAACATTCAGTACTTC. Protein product: CASSEGQGGVNIQYF.

V and J are TRBV11-2 and TRBJ2-7; TRBD1 might be the D (6 bases). Germline V gene sequence: CDR1 SGHAT, CDR2 FQNNGV. V lost 5 bases and J lost 3, with 11 bases in between. The CDR3 has 13 residues. CDR3 in DNA: TGTGCCAGCAGCGCAAACAGGGACTACGAGCAGTACGTC. As protein: CASSANRDYEQYV.

In this sample, this clone turned up a few times. The chain couples TRBV6-1 to TRBJ1-4; 7 bases fit TRBD1. V shed 4 bases, J shed 13 bases, and the junction held 12 bases outside the gene matches. The CDR3 runs 14 residues. CDR1 and CDR2 from the germline V gene are MNHNS and SASEGT. CDR3 sequence (DNA): TGTGCCAGCAGTGCCGGGACAGAAACTCTTAGACTGTTTTTT. Its translation is CASSAGTETLRLFF.

In regard to this clone: At the DNA level, this CDR3 is encoded by other sequences in the same sample as well. This chain joins TRBV15 and TRBJ1-2, with 7 bases that match TRBD1. This CDR3 comprises 13 residues. The V and J ends lost 0 bases and 6 bases, in that order; junction bases with no gene match: 1. Germline V CDR1 and CDR2: LNHNV, YYDKDF (reference sequence). CDR3 nucleotide sequence: TGTGCCACCAGCAGAGACAGGGGGGATGGCTACACCTTC. As protein: CATSRDRGDGYTF. Combining the CDR3 with reference TRBV15 and TRBJ1-2 gives the whole variable domain DAMVIQNPRYQVTQFGKPVTLSCSQTLNHNVMYWYQQKSSQAPKLLFHYYDKDFNNEADTPDNFQSRRPNTSFCFLDIRSPGLGDTAMYLCATSRDRGDGYTFGSGTRLTVV.

The chain links TRBV2 to TRBJ2-1, with 10 bases that match TRBD2. Germline V gene lookup returns CDR1 SNHLY and CDR2 FYNNEI. V shed 3 bases, J shed 6 bases, and the junction held 2 bases outside the gene matches. The CDR3 extends over 14 amino acids. CDR3 nucleotides: TGTGCCAGCAGTGACCTAGCGGGGGCCAATGAGCAGTTCTTC. Its protein product is CASSDLAGANEQFF.

This clone was found once. The chain links TRBV7-9 to TRBJ1-5; D may be TRBD1 (6 bases). Germline CDR1 SEHNR, CDR2 FQNEAQ (reference sequence). The CDR3 is made up of 17 amino acids. Trimming pared 2 bases from V and 2 bases from J, leaving 16 bases between. The CDR3 sequence: CASSLFARGRRNQPQHF. The CDR3 nucleotides are TGTGCCAGCAGCTTATTCGCCAGGGGCCGGCGCAATCAGCCCCAGCATTTT.

The genes are TRBV7-6 and TRBJ1-4; D is unclear. There are 15 residues in the CDR3. In germline, CDR1 is SGHVS, CDR2 FNYEAQ. The germline V and J ends were trimmed by 1 base and 8 bases, with 14 bases remaining between them. The CDR3 DNA reads as TGTGCCAGCAGCTTAGAGCCCAGGCCAGGCGAAAAACTGTTTTTT. Translated, it gives CASSLEPRPGEKLFF.

The chain carries TRBV25-1 and TRBJ1-4; 7 bases agree with TRBD1. Germline V gives CDR1 MGHDK, CDR2 SYGVNS. V was clipped by 5 bases and J by 5 bases; unmatched bases: 8. The length of the CDR3 is 15 residues. Here the CDR3 reads CASSPWPGQNEKLFF. CDR3 sequence (DNA): TGTGCCAGCAGTCCTTGGCCGGGACAGAATGAAAAACTGTTTTTT. Full variable domain (remainder filled in from reference TRBV25-1 and TRBJ1-4): EADIYQTPRYLVIGTGKKITLECSQTMGHDKMYWYQQDPGMELHLIHYSYGVNSTEKGDLSSESTVSRIRTEHFPLTLESARPSHTSQYLCASSPWPGQNEKLFFGSGTQLSVL.

This clone was observed a few times. This chain joins TRBV5-4 and TRBJ1-4, with 8 nucleotides matching TRBD1. CDR1 is SGHNT and CDR2 is YYREEE in the germline V gene (reference sequence). The CDR3 contains 14 residues. V shed 0 bases and J 6 bases; nucleotides not matched to a gene: 1. In nucleotides, the CDR3 is TGTGCCAGCAGCTTGGCGACAGGGGATGAAAAACTGTTTTTT. Translated, it gives CASSLATGDEKLFF. The entire variable domain, with the rest obtained from reference TRBV5-4 and TRBJ1-4, is as follows: ETGVTQSPTHLIKTRGQQVTLRCSSQSGHNTVSWYQQALGQGPQFIFQYYREEENGRGNFPPRFSGLQFPNYSSELNVNALELDDSALYLCASSLATGDEKLFFGSGTQLSVL.